Here is one TCR beta chain with its context. Its antigen specificity is not known. Base qualities are not recorded, but no much larger clone differs from it by a single base. This sample was taken from a study of cytomegalovirus exposure and HLA in healthy donors (TCRdb year 2017). At the level of the whole study: An earlier analysis of several hundred of the donors reported roughly 270 Gb of sequence data and around 120 million unique TCR beta sequences from 150 million to 200 million T cells. An early release covering some 640 HLA-typed donors comprised approximately 290 gigabases of sequencing data and tens of millions of unique TCR sequences. Among the approximately 400 genotyped donors, 75% to 90% belonged to the genetic ancestry cluster associated with self-reported Caucasian donors. The study aimed to test whether signatures of past pathogen exposure could be identified by cataloging public T cell receptors. The T cell repertoires of around 730 subjects were profiled by immunosequencing and related to cytomegalovirus serostatus. Along with the 666-subject first cohort, a separate validation cohort of over 90 different subjects was used. The study combined high-throughput TCR immunosequencing, statistical association of individual TCRs with disease status, and machine learning to predict cytomegalovirus infection status. A later analysis re-analyzed previously published TCR beta repertoires from roughly 600 donors and added high-resolution HLA genotyping to study TCR occurrence patterns. Rather than using new phenotypic data, the later analysis identified candidate immune exposures from TCR beta sequences and from how often those sequences occurred across donors. An earlier analysis of around 580 of the donors used high-throughput TCR beta sequencing to judge whether each TCR beta V gene segment behaved as functional or pseudogenic. Alongside the repertoire data, information on donor age, sex, ethnicity and CMV serostatus was compiled. A later genetic analysis took genome-wide SNP genotypes for about 55% of the 666 donors and used that subset as a discovery cohort. Every repertoire in the discovery cohort had been generated on one and the same sequencing platform. Class I and class II HLA loci were covered by the typing at four-digit resolution. Typing coverage varied by locus: roughly 629-640 donors for A, B, C, DRB1 and DQB1; roughly 560 for DQA1; approximately 610 for DPA1; some 470 for DPB1. Several DR-DQ haplotypes were treated as single units for association and clustering because of strong linkage in the cohort. Among some 400 genotyped donors of the cohort, an average of around 240,000 unique TCR beta nucleotide sequences were sequenced per donor, roughly 20% of them non-productive.

What the work shows at the level of the full study, not this receptor alone: Several of the top co-occurrence clusters appeared to be linked to parvovirus B19, influenza, CMV and Epstein-Barr virus, according to a later analysis. Most TCR sequences were observed very rarely across donors, whereas some public TCRs were present in many individuals. A further reported finding was that TCR beta sequences accurately predicted the HLA-A and HLA-B alleles for most subjects in the first cohort. Presence/absence analyses assumed roughly uniform sequencing depth across donors, an assumption that may not hold. The authors suggested that the approach could potentially be extended to other disease states and immunological phenotypes. In this cohort, only TCR beta chains were sequenced, and detectable features were limited by the absence of alpha or paired-chain data. In a later analysis, the rate of TCR association differed among HLA loci, with DRB1 alleles having the most associated TCRs and HLA-C alleles having the fewest. The study listed 164 TCR beta chains as associated with cytomegalovirus. Assigning TCR associations to individual alleles was difficult when HLA alleles, especially DR and DQ, strongly co-occurred. Compared with equally common non-associated chains, HLA-associated TCR beta chains in a later analysis were more clonally expanded and had lower generation probabilities. In a later analysis, most CMV-associated TCR beta chains were found to appear HLA-restricted, with HLA associations seemingly driven largely by CMV exposure. A group of highly shared sequence variants was considered likely to be a technical artifact of the sequencing pipeline. Broadly in line with IMGT annotations, most TCR beta V segments showed up in productive rearrangements about 87% or about 30% of the time in an earlier analysis of around 550 of the donors. Because HLA typing was missing for some donors at each locus, association tests included only the typed subset. Correlated functional status among segregating V segments might reflect linkage disequilibrium, but an unknown experimental factor could not be ruled out. A later analysis associated 17,000 or so TCR beta sequences with specific HLA alleles at a false discovery rate of 0.05. The only immune exposure information available for the cohort was CMV serostatus. The 87-base-pair reads could not distinguish some IMGT-functional V segments, including TRBV6-2 and TRBV6-3, so those segments were excluded. V-gene and J-gene trimming of TCR beta chains was associated with a missense DCLRE1C variant in a later genetic analysis, and the association was replicated in an independent cohort. The classifier was reported to diagnose cytomegalovirus status with high specificity and sensitivity in both the original cohort and the validation cohort. Roughly 17 rarely observed V segments, including chromosome 9 orphons, were excluded from the earlier analysis of almost 600 of the donors because counts were too low. A few of the identified cytomegalovirus-associated TCR beta chains were confirmed in vitro to be specific for cytomegalovirus antigens. A later genetic analysis reported fewer N-insertions in productive TCRs among donors in an Asian-associated ancestry cluster than the roughly 620-donor mean.

The cohort consisted of 600 or so healthy bone marrow donors. All cohort members were sampled while nominally healthy, although unrecorded immune exposures were likely present. The donor tested CMV seropositive, placing the donor among the 250 to 300 seropositive members of the cohort. Every donor gave a peripheral blood sample, and the peripheral blood mononuclear cells from that sample were used for TCR beta sequencing. The Qiagen DNeasy Blood Extraction Kit was used to extract genomic DNA from the blood cell samples. Including cysteine and phenylalanine, the CDR3 has 13 amino acids. Only CDR3 DNA remains: 39 bases, in frame from the first base. CDR1 SGHDT and CDR2 YYEEEE were looked up in the germline V gene. V gives up 4 bases and J gives up 2 bases, and the segment between their germline ends measures 10 bases. Library method: the immunoSEQ multiplex PCR assay. For the multiplex PCR, a mixture combining 60 forward primers for TCR Vbeta segments and 13 reverse primers for TCR Jbeta segments was used. Amplification of the CDR3 region of rearranged TCR beta genes was performed with a multiplex PCR assay on genomic DNA. The amplified TCR beta libraries were sequenced on the Illumina HiSeq System as 87-base-pair reads. Regarding the original processing steps: A later analysis counted tens of millions of unique TCR beta chains across the approximately 700 repertoires, and 9 million to 14 million of these chains were shared by at least two donors. Raw reads were error-corrected and collapsed into unique sequences with a nearest-neighbor algorithm that merged closely related sequences to remove PCR and sequencing errors. CDR3 sequences were aligned to IMGT reference sequences to assign V, D and J gene segments. For a sequence to be retained, a match of at least six nucleotides was required to both a V gene segment and a J gene segment. Rearrangements were called productive when the CDR3 lacked stop codons and stayed in frame with V and J; all others were non-productive. Following IMGT convention, CDR3 was defined as the stretch from the second conserved V-encoded cysteine up to the conserved J-encoded phenylalanine. The earlier analysis of a few hundred of the donors excluded any sequence lacking an unambiguous match to a single V gene segment. An earlier analysis of several hundred of the donors called V segments functional above 56.7% productive rearrangements and segregating when the between-donor standard deviation exceeded 5%. A statistical classification framework was built for diagnosing cytomegalovirus status from the catalog of TCR beta chain sequences. A later analysis assigned V and J genes by comparing TCR nucleotide sequences with IMGT/GENE-DB human TR gene sequences. In a later analysis, CDR3 sequences and most-parsimonious VDJ recombination scenarios were assigned using the TCRdist pipeline. In a later analysis, every TCR beta chain was defined by the combination of its CDR3 amino acid sequence and its V-gene family, and reads without a unique V-gene family were dropped. As a way to deal with suspected cross-contamination and a sequencing artifact, a later analysis dropped over 550 nucleotide sequences that were highly shared and had low generation probability. A later analysis calculated a clonal expansion index for each public chain from normalized within-repertoire ranks of inferred template counts. Generation probabilities in a later analysis came from a VDJ recombination model fitted to out-of-frame rearrangements, and those results were checked against IGoR. Hypergeometric tests were used in a later analysis to score TCR-TCR, TCR-HLA and TCR-CMV co-occurrence, with a repertoire-size bias correction applied to the TCR pairs. In a later analysis, false discovery rates were estimated by permuting HLA or CMV assignments 20 times. In a later analysis, co-occurring TCRs were grouped using DBSCAN, with TCRdist sequence similarity added in when clustering inside HLA-allele-positive subsets. For co-occurrence clustering, repertoires with fewer than 30,000 or more than 120,000 public chains were excluded, along with a handful of repertoires with anomalous nucleotide sharing. The clones in this table, taken by TCRdb from immuneACCESS, are in-frame only. Not every clone is retained; where verified, under half of the shortfall comes from an unresolved V gene, and the cause of the rest is unknown. That table is the source of V, J and clone size, and D and trimming were worked out from the DNA. This sample comprises some 130,000 clones, around 80% of them detected only once. The top ten clonotypes cover approximately 7% of the sample.

This chain joins TRBV5-6 to TRBJ2-7; the D gene is perhaps TRBD1, on 6 matching bases. Source material: PBMCs. The TCR was taken from a man aged 35-49 years in good health and CMV-seropositive. CDR3 loop: CASSRTVAYEQYF. The bases read TGTGCCAGCAGCAGGACAGTGGCCTACGAGCAGTACTTC. The CDR3 plus the reference TRBV5-6 and TRBJ2-7 genes for the other parts give the full variable domain: DAGVTQSPTHLIKTRGQQVTLRCSPKSGHDTVSWYQQALGQGPQFIFQYYEEEERQRGNFPDRFSGHQFPNYSSELNVNALLLGDSALYLCASSRTVAYEQYFGPGTRLTVT.